The 12 T cell receptor beta chains given below trace back to one sample, sequenced in a study of post-analysis software for immune sequencing data. Study findings and constraints: Controls showed lower frequencies than patients for a few TRBV segments, and TRBV5-6, TRBV5-1 and TRBV20-1 were among these.

No antigen is known for these receptors. Unique molecular identifiers were built into the TCR beta cDNA libraries. TCRdb re-derived calls from the PCR reads in MiXCR, one entry per CDR3 protein. Counted here are fewer than 850,000 distinct CDR3 sequences, 25% to 30% occurring once; the ten biggest clones make up about 0.5%. Specimen: blood. All receptors come from a girl aged 10 to 17 with multiple sclerosis.

This clonotype came up a few times. V usage is TRBV20-1 and J usage is TRBJ2-2; D may be TRBD2 (5 bases). V was pared by 1 base and J by 5 bases, with 11 bases between. This CDR3 has 14 amino acids. Germline CDR1 DFQATT, CDR2 SNEGSKA (reference sequence). The CDR3 region is CSARVAGRTGELFF. The CDR3, as DNA: TGCAGTGCTAGAGTGGCGGGTCGTACCGGGGAGCTGTTTTTT.

This rearrangement joins TRBV7-8 to TRBJ2-3; D is perhaps TRBD2 (5 bases). Germline V gives CDR1 SGHVS, CDR2 FQNEAQ. The ends were cut back, 5 bases at V and 0 bases at J, with 18 bases in the middle. The CDR3 sequence is 17 residues long. The CDR3: CASSPSASGVSTDTQYF. In DNA, the CDR3 is TGTGCCAGCAGCCCATCGGCAAGCGGAGTCAGCACAGATACGCAGTATTTT.

This clonotype was seen many times. The CDR3 spells CSVYYSYEQYF. CDR3 coding DNA: TGCAGCGTTTACTACTCCTACGAGCAGTACTTC. V is TRBV29-1 and J is TRBJ2-7, with D unresolved. The V and J ends lost 5 bases and 0 bases respectively, with 5 bases between them. The CDR3 is 11 amino acids. Germline CDR1 reads SQVTM; CDR2 reads ANQGSEA.

The count of this clonotype is one. This may be a read error, as it is one base from a much larger clone. The chain uses TRBV4-3 and TRBJ2-1; no definite D call. There are 13 residues in the CDR3. Germline CDR1 reads LGHNA; CDR2 reads YSLEER. V gave up 9 bases and J gave up 2 bases, with 11 bases separating them. The CDR3 is CARRQAPYNEQFF. The CDR3 DNA follows: TGCGCCAGACGGCAGGCCCCCTACAATGAGCAGTTCTTC.

This CDR3 reads CASSDSDEQYF. The CDR3 nucleotides are TGTGCCAGCAGTGACAGCGACGAGCAGTACTTC. The rearrangement links TRBV2 to TRBJ2-5; D gene uncertain. The J call is doubtful: the DNA matches TRBJ2-7 better. Germline V gene lookup returns CDR1 SNHLY and CDR2 FYNNEI. This CDR3 comprises 11 residues.

CDR3 sequence (DNA): TGTGCCAGAGCCACCGGACCCAGCTCTGGGGCCAACGTCCTGACTTTC. This sequence encodes CARATGPSSGANVLTF. This chain connects TRBV2 to TRBJ2-6, with D unclear. CDR3 length: 16 amino acids. Trimming cost V 9 bases and J 0 bases, with 15 bases left between them. Germline-derived CDR1 and CDR2 are SNHLY and FYNNEI.

This clonotype occurred many times. The chain carries TRBV20-1 and TRBJ1-1, with D unclear. Trimming took 6 bases from V and 4 from J, leaving 15 bases between them. Germline-derived CDR1 and CDR2 are DFQATT and SNEGSKA (reference sequence). CDR3 length: 13 amino acids. CDR3 residues: CSAKEAGGTEAFF. The CDR3 bases are TGCAGTGCCAAGGAGGCAGGCGGCACTGAAGCTTTCTTT.

The chain recombines TRBV7-2 with TRBJ2-1, with 7 bases matching TRBD2. From germline, CDR1 is SGHTA and CDR2 FQGNSA. The CDR3 is 13 amino acids. Unmatched junction bases numbered 4, after V lost 5 bases and J lost 6 bases. DNA of the CDR3: TGTGCCAGCAGCCCACGACTAGCCAATGAGCAGTTCTTC. Its translation is CASSPRLANEQFF. Full variable domain (remainder filled in from reference TRBV7-2 and TRBJ2-1): GAGVSQSPSNKVTEKGKDVELRCDPISGHTALYWYRQSLGQGLEFLIYFQGNSAPDKSGLPSDRFSAERTGGSVSTLTIQRTQQEDSAVYLCASSPRLANEQFFGPGTRLTVL.

The rearrangement uses TRBV5-5 and TRBJ2-1, with 9 bases lining up with TRBD1. The junction had 10 bases not matched to a gene; V was cut back by 0 bases and J by 12 bases. Per the germline V gene, CDR1 is SGHKS and CDR2 is YYEKEE (reference sequence). The CDR3 extends over 15 amino acids. CDR3 sequence: CASSLVWDRDFGQFF. CDR3 DNA sequence: TGTGCCAGCAGCTTGGTCTGGGACAGGGACTTTGGGCAGTTCTTC.

The rearrangement joins TRBV4-3 to TRBJ2-2; 13 bases map to TRBD2. The V and J ends lost 0 bases and 6 bases, in that order; junction bases with no gene match: 10. The length of the CDR3 is 19 residues. CDR1 LGHNA and CDR2 YSLEER come from the germline V gene. The CDR3 loop is CASSQDLGLAGEVAGELFF. CDR3 sequence (DNA): TGCGCCAGCAGCCAAGATCTCGGACTAGCGGGAGAGGTCGCCGGGGAGCTGTTTTTT.

The CDR3 sequence is CASSLGGSRDTQYF. CDR3 DNA: TGTGCCAGCAGCTTGGGCGGGTCCCGAGATACGCAGTATTTT. This chain joins TRBV5-5 and TRBJ2-3, with D possibly matching TRBD2 (5 bases). Germline loops: CDR1 SGHKS, CDR2 YYEKEE (reference sequence). The CDR3 is made up of 14 amino acids. The V end was cut by 0 bases, the J end by 5 bases, with 10 bases between.

This clonotype was seen only a few times. V usage is TRBV20-1 and J usage is TRBJ2-5, with 8 nucleotides matching TRBD2. CDR3 length: 12 residues. CDR1 is DFQATT and CDR2 is SNEGSKA in the germline V gene (reference sequence). J was trimmed by 11 bases and V by 0 bases; bases with no gene match: 5. The CDR3 nucleotides are TGCAGTGCTAGAGATGTAGCGGGAAGGCAGTACTTC. Protein sequence: CSARDVAGRQYF.